The clone carrying this T cell receptor (beta chain) is a singleton in its sample. Its cognate antigen is unknown. This sample is drawn from a study of cytotoxic CD8 clonotypes in ibrutinib-treated CLL. For the study at large: Patients: more than 10 relapsed/refractory, roughly 14 treatment-naive, some 18 IGHV unmutated.

Notes on the study in general: Increased clonality at ibrutinib response gave way to a return toward baseline at progression.

This table comes from immunoSEQ multiplex PCR, and its TCRdb copy is limited to in-frame clones, with some not included. The profile shows 130,000 to 150,000 clones, over 60% of them singletons. CDR1 and CDR2 from the germline V gene are LGHNA and YSLEER. This CDR3 region has 16 residues. The ends lost 2 bases at V and 3 bases at J; junction bases unmatched: 10. This material consisted of PBMCs, taken after 12 months of ibrutinib treatment. The TCR sequence derives from a human donor with chronic lymphocytic leukemia. This chain connects TRBV4-3 to TRBJ2-7, with TRBD2 matching 7 bases. DNA for the CDR3: TGCGCCAGCAGCCAACTTTGGGGAGGGGTAAACTACGAGCAGTACTTC. Encoded protein: CASSQLWGGVNYEQYF.